This T cell receptor (beta chain) was retrieved from a study of blood T cell repertoires in COVID-19. Study-wide context: COVID-19 samples from acute and convalescent phases originated in the United States, Italy and Spain. Sample material is recorded as cDNA or gDNA derived from T cells, B-cell-depleted T cells, or PBMCs.

V lost 6 bases and J lost 1, with 7 bases in between. Germline V gives CDR1 SGHAT, CDR2 FQNNGV. CDR3 length: 12 residues. Remarks on this clone: Other DNA sequences in the sample encode the same CDR3.

Original processing methods: Researchers report that nucleated cell counts were estimated from reference gene primer amplification. Sequencing was performed with immunoSEQ multiplex PCR; in TCRdb, only in-frame clones are kept and a portion is missing. The DNA gave D and trimming, while V, J and clone size come from that table. Among around 62,000 clones listed, around 93% were seen once. The chain joins TRBV11-2 to TRBJ2-7, with D unclear. The sequence was obtained from a man between 65 and 80 years old with active COVID-19. The material sequenced was peripheral blood. The CDR3 DNA is TGTGCCAGCAGTGCAGGTTCCTACGAGCAGTACTTC. Translation gives CASSAGSYEQYF.